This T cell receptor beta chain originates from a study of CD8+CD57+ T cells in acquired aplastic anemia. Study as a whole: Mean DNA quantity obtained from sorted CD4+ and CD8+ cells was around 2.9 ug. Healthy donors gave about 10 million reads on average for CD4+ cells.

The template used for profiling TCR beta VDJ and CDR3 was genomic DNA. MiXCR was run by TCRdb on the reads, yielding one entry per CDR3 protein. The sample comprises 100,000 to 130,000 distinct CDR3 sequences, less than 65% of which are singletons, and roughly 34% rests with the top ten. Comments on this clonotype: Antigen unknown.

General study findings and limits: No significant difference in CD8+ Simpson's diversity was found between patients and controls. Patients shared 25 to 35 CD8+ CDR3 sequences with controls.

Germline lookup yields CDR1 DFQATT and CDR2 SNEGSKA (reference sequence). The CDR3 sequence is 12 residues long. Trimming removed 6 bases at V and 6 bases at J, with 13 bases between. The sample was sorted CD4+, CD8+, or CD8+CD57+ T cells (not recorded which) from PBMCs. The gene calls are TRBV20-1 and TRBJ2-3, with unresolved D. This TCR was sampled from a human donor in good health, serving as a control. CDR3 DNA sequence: TGCAGTGCCAAAACTCAGTTCGATACGCAGTATTTT. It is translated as CSAKTQFDTQYF.